These 12 T cell receptor beta chains originate from one sample sequenced in a study of blood T cell repertoires in COVID-19. Repertoires were generated with immunoSEQ multiplex PCR, while TCRdb's copy carries only in-frame clones and drops some. Of more than 200,000 clones in the sample, less than 90% were seen once. Sequenced: peripheral blood. These receptors were collected from a man aged 60 to 69 with acute or convalescent COVID-19.

This clone came up a few times. The chain is built from TRBV30 and TRBJ1-2, with D perhaps matching TRBD1 (5 bases). V lost 6 bases and J lost 8, with 19 bases in between. This CDR3 has 13 amino acids. Germline V lookup: CDR1 GTSNPN, CDR2 SVGIG (reference sequence). The CDR3 nucleotides are TGTGCCTGCCAGGGCGCCGGATCTCGGGGCTACACCTTC. This sequence encodes CACQGAGSRGYTF.

The chain uses TRBV6-5 and TRBJ2-3, with 10 bases aligning to TRBD1. V was clipped by 6 bases and J by 1 base; unmatched bases: 4. CDR1 is MNHEY and CDR2 is SVGAGI in the germline V gene. CDR3 length equals 15 residues. CDR3 DNA: TGTGCCAGCAGGACAGGGGGCTTCCGCACAGATACGCAGTATTTT. As protein: CASRTGGFRTDTQYF.

V usage is TRBV7-2 and J usage is TRBJ1-2; D gene unclear. The CDR3 has 14 amino acids. Germline loops: CDR1 SGHTA, CDR2 FQGNSA. V lost 6 bases and J 7 bases, leaving 18 bases between the germline ends. The CDR3 spells CASRNSTRLGGYTF. CDR3 DNA: TGTGCCAGCAGAAACTCGACGCGGCTCGGTGGCTACACCTTC.

The genes are TRBV19 and TRBJ1-2; D remains ambiguous. CDR1 and CDR2 from the germline V gene are LNHDA and SQIVND (reference sequence). The V end was cut by 4 bases, the J end by 1 base, with 10 bases between. CDR3 length: 14 residues. CDR3 in amino acids: CASSRTADNYGYTF. Here the CDR3 DNA reads TGTGCCAGTAGTAGAACAGCAGATAACTATGGCTACACCTTC.

The chain is built from TRBV7-9 and TRBJ1-2; D is possibly TRBD1 (6 bases). Germline CDR1 SEHNR, CDR2 FQNEAQ (reference sequence). The ends were cut back, 2 bases at V and 8 bases at J, with 15 bases in the middle. The CDR3 is 14 amino acids. The CDR3 loop is CASSLFVQGWGYTF. As DNA, the CDR3 is TGTGCCAGCAGCTTATTCGTACAGGGTTGGGGCTACACCTTC.

This chain connects TRBV28 to TRBJ2-7; 7 bases are a match to TRBD2. Germline V gene lookup returns CDR1 MDHEN and CDR2 SYDVKM. This CDR3 has 17 amino acids. V gave up 6 bases and J gave up 0 bases; unmatched junction bases: 14. CDR3 nucleotide sequence: TGTGCCAGCAGACGTCCAGGAGCGGGACGGATCTCCTACGAGCAGTACTTC. It translates to CASRRPGAGRISYEQYF.

This chain links TRBV19 with TRBJ2-7, with a weak D call TRBD2 (6 bases). The ends were cut back, 3 bases at V and 6 bases at J, with 9 bases in the middle. From germline, CDR1 is LNHDA and CDR2 SQIVND (reference sequence). The length of the CDR3 is 12 residues. CDR3 sequence: CASSIGGTEQYF. DNA of the CDR3: TGTGCCAGTAGTATTGGAGGGACCGAGCAGTACTTC.

The chain carries TRBV19 and TRBJ1-2; no definite D call. Germline V gene lookup returns CDR1 LNHDA and CDR2 SQIVND (reference sequence). V lost 5 bases, J lost 2 bases, and 9 bases lay in between. The CDR3 contains 13 residues. As DNA, the CDR3 is TGTGCCAGTAGTTTACAGCTAAACTATGGCTACACCTTC. Translating it yields CASSLQLNYGYTF.

The chain is built from TRBV27 and TRBJ2-1, with a tentative D call TRBD2 (6 bases). The length of the CDR3 is 16 residues. The germline V and J ends were trimmed by 3 bases and 5 bases, with 17 bases remaining between them. Per the germline V gene, CDR1 is MNHEY and CDR2 is SMNVEV (reference sequence). CDR3 in amino acids: CASSLWGELGDNEQFF. CDR3 coding DNA: TGTGCCAGCAGTTTGTGGGGGGAGCTGGGGGACAATGAGCAGTTCTTC.

V is TRBV6-5 and J is TRBJ1-3; the D gene is possibly TRBD1 (5 bases). Germline-derived CDR1 and CDR2 are MNHEY and SVGAGI. The CDR3 has 15 residues. The germline V and J ends were trimmed by 4 bases and 3 bases, with 13 bases remaining between them. DNA for the CDR3: TGTGCCAGCAGTTCGCGGGGGTCGGTTGGAAACACCATATATTTT. This encodes CASSSRGSVGNTIYF.

This clone was recorded only once. This chain connects TRBV5-8 to TRBJ2-4; no reliable D call. Germline CDR1 SGHTS, CDR2 YDEGEE. CDR3 length: 13 residues. The germline V and J ends were trimmed by 3 bases and 3 bases, with 7 bases remaining between them. CDR3 region: CASSSQVKNIQYF. The CDR3 bases are TGTGCCAGCAGCTCCCAGGTCAAAAACATTCAGTACTTC. The whole variable domain, filled in from reference TRBV5-8 and TRBJ2-4, reads EAGVTQSPTHLIKTRGQQATLRCSPISGHTSVYWYQQALGLGLQFLLWYDEGEERNRGNFPPRFSGRQFPNYSSELNVNALELEDSALYLCASSSQVKNIQYFGAGTRLSVL.

V and J are TRBV6-2 or TRBV6-3 and TRBJ2-1; tentative D call: TRBD2 (5 bases). The CDR3 contains 12 residues. CDR1 and CDR2 from the germline V gene are MNHEY and SVGEGT. Trimming stripped 5 bases from V and 8 bases from J, with 10 bases between. The CDR3 spells CASSTLVYEQFF. The CDR3 DNA reads as TGTGCCAGCAGTACACTAGTCTATGAGCAGTTCTTC.